One T cell receptor beta chain is described in this entry. Production of TCR cDNA was by 5'RACE template switching, which also added a universal primer site and UMIs. TCRdb itself ran the 5' RACE reads through MiXCR, one entry per CDR3 protein. The sample lists roughly 100,000 distinct CDR3 sequences; approximately 9% were seen once. This specimen belongs to a study of T cells after yellow fever vaccination. Study findings and constraints: Secondary responses were weaker yet peaked faster, day 5 versus 15.

V gave up 1 base and J gave up 2 bases, with 22 bases separating them. This CDR3 has 19 residues. The germline gives CDR1 SGHRS, CDR2 YFSETQ. The sequence derives from a young man who received the YFV17D yellow fever vaccine. The starting material was CD8+ T cells not binding an NS4B(214-222) dextramer, sorted from PBMCs, obtained less than 16 days after the first yellow fever vaccination. The V call is TRBV5-1, the J call TRBJ1-3, with D tentatively TRBD1 (5 bases). The CDR3 is CASSLSTGTPGPTGNTIYF. CDR3 nucleotide sequence: TGCGCCAGCAGCTTGTCGACGGGGACTCCCGGCCCCACTGGAAACACCATATATTTT.